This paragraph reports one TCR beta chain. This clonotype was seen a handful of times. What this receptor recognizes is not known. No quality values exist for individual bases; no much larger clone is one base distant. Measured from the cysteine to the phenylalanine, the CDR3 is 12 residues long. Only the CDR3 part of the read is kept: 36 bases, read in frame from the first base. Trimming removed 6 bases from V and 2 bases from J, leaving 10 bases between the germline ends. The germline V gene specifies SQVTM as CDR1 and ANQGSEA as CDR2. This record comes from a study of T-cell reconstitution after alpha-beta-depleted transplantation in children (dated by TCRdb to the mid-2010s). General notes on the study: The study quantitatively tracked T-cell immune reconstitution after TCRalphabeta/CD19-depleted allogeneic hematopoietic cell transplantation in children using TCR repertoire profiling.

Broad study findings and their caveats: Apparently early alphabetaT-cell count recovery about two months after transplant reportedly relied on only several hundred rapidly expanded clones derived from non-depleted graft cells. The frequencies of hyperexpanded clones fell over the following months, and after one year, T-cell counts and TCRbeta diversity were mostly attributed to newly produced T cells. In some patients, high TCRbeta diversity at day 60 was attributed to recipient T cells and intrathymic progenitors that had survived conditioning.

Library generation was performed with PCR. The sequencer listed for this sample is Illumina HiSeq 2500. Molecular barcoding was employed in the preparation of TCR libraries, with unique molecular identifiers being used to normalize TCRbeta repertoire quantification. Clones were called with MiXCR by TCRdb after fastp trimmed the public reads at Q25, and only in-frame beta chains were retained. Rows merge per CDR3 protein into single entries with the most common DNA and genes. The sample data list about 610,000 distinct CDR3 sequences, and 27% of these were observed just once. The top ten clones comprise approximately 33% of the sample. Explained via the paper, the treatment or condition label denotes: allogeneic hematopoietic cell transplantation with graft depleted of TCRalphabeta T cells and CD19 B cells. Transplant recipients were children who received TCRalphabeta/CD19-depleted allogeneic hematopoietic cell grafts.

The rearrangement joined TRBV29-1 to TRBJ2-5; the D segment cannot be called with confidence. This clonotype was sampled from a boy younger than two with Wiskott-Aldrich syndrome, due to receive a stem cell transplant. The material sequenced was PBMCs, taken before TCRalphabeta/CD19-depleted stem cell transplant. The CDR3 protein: CSVASTQETQYF. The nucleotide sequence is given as TGCAGCGTGGCATCAACGCAAGAGACCCAGTACTTC.